A single sample gave rise to the 28 T cell receptor beta chains below, sequenced in a study of T-cell reconstitution after alpha-beta-depleted transplantation in children. Molecular barcoding with unique molecular identifiers was used for the TCRbeta library. TCRdb analysed the PCR reads with MiXCR anew, one entry per CDR3 protein. This sample yields around 580,000 distinct CDR3 sequences, of which about 23% are seen a single time; 13% to 15% belongs to the top ten. Sequencing used PBMCs, mostly from graft donor cells, obtained 360 days after TCRalphabeta/CD19-depleted stem cell transplant. The receptors come from a boy younger than two who had a stem cell transplant for acute myeloid leukemia, so the T cells may come from the graft donor.

This clonotype appeared many times. This chain links TRBV29-1 with TRBJ1-6; 8 bases align to TRBD1. Per the germline V gene, CDR1 is SQVTM and CDR2 is ANQGSEA. This CDR3 spans 12 amino acids. The trim removed 6 bases at V and 10 bases at J, leaving 5 bases unmatched. The DNA of the CDR3 is TGCAGCGTGGGACAGGAAGGGTCACCCCTCCACTTT. Its translation is CSVGQEGSPLHF.

The chain employs TRBV29-1 and TRBJ1-2; D gene uncertain. V was trimmed by 3 bases and J by 4 bases, leaving 6 bases between them. Germline CDR1 is SQVTM and CDR2 is ANQGSEA. The CDR3 extends over 11 amino acids. The CDR3 DNA follows: TGCAGCGTTGAGATCGGCTATGGCTACACCTTC. Its protein product is CSVEIGYGYTF.

V usage is TRBV6-5 and J usage is TRBJ2-2; TRBD2 might be the D (5 bases). V was pared by 1 base and J by 2 bases, with 8 bases between. Germline assignment: CDR1 MNHEY and CDR2 SVGAGI. CDR3 size: 15 residues. The CDR3 here is CASSYFGGNTGELFF. DNA for the CDR3: TGTGCCAGCAGTTACTTTGGAGGCAACACCGGGGAGCTGTTTTTT.

This rearrangement joins TRBV3-1 to TRBJ1-5, with 8 bases identical to TRBD1. The junction had 4 bases not matched to a gene; V was cut back by 2 bases and J by 7 bases. Germline assignment: CDR1 LGHDT and CDR2 YNNKEL (reference sequence). The CDR3 extends over 14 amino acids. As DNA, the CDR3 is TGTGCCAGCAGCCAACAGGGGGCCAGGCAGCCCCAGCATTTT. It codes for CASSQQGARQPQHF.

The genes are TRBV7-9 and TRBJ2-5; no clear D. Germline V CDR1 and CDR2: SEHNR, FQNEAQ (reference sequence). The CDR3 is 8 amino acids. CDR3 residues: CAGETQYF. The CDR3 DNA is TGTGCTGGGGAGACCCAGTACTTC.

This clonotype was observed a handful of times. The chain has TRBV7-9 and TRBJ1-4, with TRBD1 as a possible D gene (6 bases). The CDR3 has 15 residues. Trimming stripped 5 bases from V and 1 base from J, with 11 bases between. The germline gives CDR1 SEHNR, CDR2 FQNEAQ (reference sequence). The CDR3 DNA reads as TGTGCCAGCAGCCCAGAGGGGGTAACTAATGAAAAACTGTTTTTT. Residues: CASSPEGVTNEKLFF.

In its sample, this clonotype was seen many times. This chain links TRBV6-2 or TRBV6-3 with TRBJ2-1, with D tentatively TRBD2 (5 bases). V was trimmed by 2 bases and J by 3 bases, leaving 14 bases between them. Germline lookup yields CDR1 MNHEY and CDR2 SVGEGT. The CDR3 loop spans 16 amino acids. The CDR3 DNA reads as TGTGCCAGCAGTTACGTCGGCGGGTCCCTCTACAATGAGCAGTTCTTC. It yields the protein CASSYVGGSLYNEQFF.

The table lists this clonotype with many counts. V and J are TRBV11-1 and TRBJ1-4; D not resolved. Trimming stripped 5 bases from V and 8 bases from J, with 12 bases between. This CDR3 has 13 amino acids. From germline, CDR1 is SGHAT and CDR2 FQDESV (reference sequence). In DNA, the CDR3 is TGTGCCAGCAGCCAAGGGCCTGGAGAAAAACTGTTTTTT. It is translated as CASSQGPGEKLFF.

Here the CDR3 reads CAWSVRVTSAGYEQYF. CDR3 in DNA: TGTGCCTGGAGTGTAAGGGTGACTAGCGCGGGCTACGAGCAGTACTTC. This chain links TRBV30 with TRBJ2-7; 8 bases agree with TRBD2. The length of the CDR3 is 16 residues. The junction had 10 bases not matched to a gene; V was cut back by 0 bases and J by 3 bases. Germline assignment: CDR1 GTSNPN and CDR2 SVGIG (reference sequence).

V gene TRBV7-9 combines with J gene TRBJ2-1; 10 bases are shared with TRBD2. Looked up from germline, CDR1 is SEHNR and CDR2 is FQNEAQ (reference sequence). The CDR3 is made up of 16 amino acids. J gave up 5 bases and V 1 base, and 5 bases lay outside the gene matches. CDR3 region: CASSLGSGGLDNEQFF. As DNA, the CDR3 is TGTGCCAGCAGCTTAGGTAGCGGGGGGCTGGACAATGAGCAGTTCTTC.

This clonotype was picked up many times. V usage is TRBV7-2 and J usage is TRBJ2-2, with D hard to call. Trimming pared 1 base from V and 5 bases from J, leaving 11 bases between. In germline, CDR1 is SGHTA, CDR2 FQGNSA. This CDR3 spans 15 amino acids. CDR3 residues: CASSLERRRTGELFF. CDR3 in DNA: TGTGCCAGCAGCTTAGAGCGCAGGAGAACCGGGGAGCTGTTTTTT.

V is TRBV7-6 and J is TRBJ1-1; D perhaps matches TRBD1 (5 bases). The CDR3 length is 15 residues. The ends were cut back, 1 base at V and 4 bases at J, with 13 bases in the middle. Germline V gene lookup returns CDR1 SGHVS and CDR2 FNYEAQ. CDR3 bases: TGTGCCAGCAGCTTAGACACACAGGTTAGCACTGAAGCTTTCTTT. Its protein is CASSLDTQVSTEAFF.

The V gene is TRBV20-1, the J gene TRBJ2-5, with 8 bases fitting TRBD1. J gave up 3 bases and V 3 bases, and 3 bases lay outside the gene matches. The germline V gene has CDR1 DFQATT and CDR2 SNEGSKA (reference sequence). The CDR3 extends over 13 amino acids. CDR3 in amino acids: CSASWTGKETQYF. Written as DNA, the CDR3 is TGCAGTGCTAGTTGGACAGGGAAAGAGACCCAGTACTTC.

Many counts were recorded for this clonotype. This chain links TRBV20-1 with TRBJ2-3; TRBD2 agrees at 10 bases. CDR1 and CDR2 from the germline V gene are DFQATT and SNEGSKA (reference sequence). Germline trimming cut 3 bases from V and 2 bases from J; bases unmatched to any gene: 20. The CDR3 is 20 amino acids. The CDR3 DNA is TGCAGTGCTAGTCGGCATCTGGGGTCTAGCGGGGGTCAGGCCACAGATACGCAGTATTTT. Amino acid sequence: CSASRHLGSSGGQATDTQYF.

This clonotype was found a few times. The rearrangement links TRBV20-1 to TRBJ2-3, with 8 bases matching TRBD2. Germline V gene lookup returns CDR1 DFQATT and CDR2 SNEGSKA (reference sequence). Germline trimming cut 3 bases from V and 1 base from J; bases unmatched to any gene: 9. This CDR3 contains 16 residues. CDR3 sequence: CSASSLGRGGTDTQYF. CDR3 bases: TGCAGTGCTAGCTCATTAGGGCGGGGGGGCACAGATACGCAGTATTTT.

V and J are TRBV7-9 and TRBJ2-2, with 7 bases aligning to TRBD1. CDR1 is SEHNR, CDR2 FQNEAQ, per germline (reference sequence). V shed 6 bases, J shed 4 bases, and the junction held 2 bases outside the gene matches. CDR3 length equals 13 residues. The CDR3 loop reads CASRRQGTGELFF. As DNA, the CDR3 is TGTGCCAGCAGGAGACAGGGCACCGGGGAGCTGTTTTTT.

This clonotype was observed once. V and J are TRBV7-2 and TRBJ2-1; no clear D gene. V was clipped by 1 base and J by 9 bases, with 16 bases between them. CDR3 length: 15 amino acids. Per the germline V gene, CDR1 is SGHTA and CDR2 is FQGNSA. CDR3 amino acids: CASSLGPSQVREQFF. As DNA, the CDR3 is TGTGCCAGCAGCTTAGGCCCGTCCCAGGTCCGTGAGCAGTTCTTC.

In this sample, this clonotype turned up many times. The genes are TRBV11-2 and TRBJ2-1, with D unclear. The CDR3 totals 13 residues. Trimming pared 4 bases from V and 5 bases from J, leaving 9 bases between. CDR1 is SGHAT and CDR2 is FQNNGV in the germline V gene. As DNA, the CDR3 is TGTGCCAGCAGCTCGAGGCTCAACAATGAGCAGTTCTTC. Translation: CASSSRLNNEQFF.

This clonotype turned up a few times. CDR3 DNA: TGTGCCAGCAGTTACCGGGACAGGGTGGTTTATGAGCAGTTCTTC. Residues: CASSYRDRVVYEQFF. This chain uses TRBV6-5 with TRBJ2-1; 9 bases line up with TRBD1. Germline values: CDR1 MNHEY, CDR2 SVGAGI. CDR3 size: 15 residues. The ends lost 2 bases at V and 8 bases at J; junction bases unmatched: 7.

The chain employs TRBV9 and TRBJ1-2; the match to TRBD1 covers 7 bases. This CDR3 is 13 amino acids long. From germline, CDR1 is SGDLS and CDR2 YYNGEE. V dropped 0 bases and J dropped 6; count of bases not matched to a gene: 2. As DNA, the CDR3 is TGTGCCAGCAGCGTAGGGGACAGAGATGGCTACACCTTC. This gives the protein CASSVGDRDGYTF.

The rearrangement uses TRBV11-2 and TRBJ1-1; D gene uncertain. The CDR3 consists of 13 residues. The germline V gene has CDR1 SGHAT and CDR2 FQNNGV. V shed 5 bases and J shed 1 base, with 8 bases lying between them. CDR3 amino acids: CASSPSGNTEAFF. The CDR3 region has the DNA TGTGCCAGCAGCCCTTCGGGGAACACTGAAGCTTTCTTT. Looking up the rest from reference TRBV11-2 and TRBJ1-1 gives the full variable domain: EAGVAQSPRYKIIEKRQSVAFWCNPISGHATLYWYQQILGQGPKLLIQFQNNGVVDDSQLPKDRFSAERLKGVDSTLKIQPAKLEDSAVYLCASSPSGNTEAFFGQGTRLTVV.

J is TRBJ1-3 and V is TRBV10-3, with D unclear. In germline, CDR1 is ENHRY, CDR2 SYGVKD. V was cut by 3 bases and J by 0 bases, with 3 bases left in between. The CDR3 has 13 amino acids. CDR3 coding DNA: TGTGCCATCAGTGACGACTCTGGAAACACCATATATTTT. Its translation is CAISDDSGNTIYF.

This clonotype has a count of ten or more. The gene calls are TRBV18 and TRBJ2-6; D not certain. Germline V gene data show CDR1 as KGHSH and CDR2 as LQKENI. Trimming removed 3 bases from V and 7 bases from J, with 7 bases in between. This CDR3 region has 13 residues. The CDR3: CASSPVGANVLTF. The DNA of the CDR3 is TGTGCCAGCTCACCTGTCGGAGCCAACGTCCTGACTTTC.

The rearrangement uses TRBV20-1 and TRBJ1-1, with TRBD1 matching over 8 bases. J was trimmed by 1 base and V by 6 bases; bases with no gene match: 1. CDR3 length equals 12 residues. Germline CDR1 reads DFQATT; CDR2 reads SNEGSKA (reference sequence). In nucleotides, the CDR3 is TGCAGTGCGGGACAGGCGAACACTGAAGCTTTCTTT. Amino acid sequence: CSAGQANTEAFF.

There are a few counts of this clonotype. This chain joins TRBV29-1 and TRBJ2-1; D is ambiguous. This CDR3 is 13 amino acids long. Germline lookup yields CDR1 SQVTM and CDR2 ANQGSEA. V was clipped by 2 bases and J by 1 base, with 6 bases between them. CDR3 residues: CSVEYGSYNEQFF. DNA of the CDR3: TGCAGCGTTGAATATGGTTCCTACAATGAGCAGTTCTTC.

This clonotype was counted at least ten times. The chain is built from TRBV5-1 and TRBJ1-2; D not resolved. Between the trimmed V and J ends, which lost 0 bases and 6 bases, there was a span of 12 bases. This CDR3 is built from 14 residues. Germline-derived CDR1 and CDR2 are SGHRS and YFSETQ. The CDR3 region is CASSLGTAEDGYTF. Written as DNA, the CDR3 is TGCGCCAGCAGCTTGGGGACCGCCGAAGATGGCTACACCTTC.

This clonotype was found a few times. This chain links TRBV11-2 with TRBJ2-3, with 10 bases fitting TRBD1. The V segment lost 5 bases and the J segment 1 base; nucleotides outside the gene matches: 6. The germline V gene has CDR1 SGHAT and CDR2 FQNNGV. CDR3 length: 16 residues. In nucleotides, the CDR3 is TGTGCCAGCAGCCCAGGACAGGGGGTAGGCACAGATACGCAGTATTTT. Translation: CASSPGQGVGTDTQYF.

The J gene is TRBJ2-2, the V gene TRBV10-3, with TRBD2 as a possible D gene (5 bases). CDR1 ENHRY and CDR2 SYGVKD come from the germline V gene. The CDR3 sequence is 14 residues long. V was cut by 3 bases and J by 7 bases, with 12 bases left in between. The CDR3 bases are TGTGCCATCAGTGATCGGGAAACGGGCGGGGAGCTGTTTTTT. It yields the protein CAISDRETGGELFF.